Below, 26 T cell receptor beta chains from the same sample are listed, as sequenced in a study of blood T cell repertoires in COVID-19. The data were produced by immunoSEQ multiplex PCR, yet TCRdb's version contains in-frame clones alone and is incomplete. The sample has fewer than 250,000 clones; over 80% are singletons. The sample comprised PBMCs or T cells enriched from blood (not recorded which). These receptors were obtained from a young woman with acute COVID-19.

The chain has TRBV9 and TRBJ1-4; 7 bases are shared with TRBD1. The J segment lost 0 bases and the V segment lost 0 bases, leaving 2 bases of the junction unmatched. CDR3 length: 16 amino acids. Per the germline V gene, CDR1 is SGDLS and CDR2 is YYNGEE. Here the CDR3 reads CASSVGQGATNEKLFF. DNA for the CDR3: TGTGCCAGCAGCGTAGGGCAGGGGGCAACTAATGAAAAACTGTTTTTT.

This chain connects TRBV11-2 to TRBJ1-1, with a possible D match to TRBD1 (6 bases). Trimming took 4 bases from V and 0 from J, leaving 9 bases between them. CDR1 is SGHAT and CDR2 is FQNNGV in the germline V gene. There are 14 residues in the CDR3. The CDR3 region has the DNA TGTGCCAGCAGCTCCGACAGGTTGAACACTGAAGCTTTCTTT. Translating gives CASSSDRLNTEAFF. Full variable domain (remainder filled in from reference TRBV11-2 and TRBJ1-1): EAGVAQSPRYKIIEKRQSVAFWCNPISGHATLYWYQQILGQGPKLLIQFQNNGVVDDSQLPKDRFSAERLKGVDSTLKIQPAKLEDSAVYLCASSSDRLNTEAFFGQGTRLTVV.

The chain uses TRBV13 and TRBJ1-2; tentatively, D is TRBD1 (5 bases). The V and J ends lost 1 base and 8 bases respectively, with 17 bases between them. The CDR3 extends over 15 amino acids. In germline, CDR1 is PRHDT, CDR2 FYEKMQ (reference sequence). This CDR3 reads CASSLELMAGQGYTF. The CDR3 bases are TGTGCCAGCAGCTTAGAGCTTATGGCAGGGCAAGGCTACACCTTC.

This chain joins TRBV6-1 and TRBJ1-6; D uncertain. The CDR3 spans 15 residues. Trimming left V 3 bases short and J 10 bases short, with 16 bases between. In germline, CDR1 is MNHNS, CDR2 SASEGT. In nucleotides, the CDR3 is TGTGCCAGCAGTGACCTTCGGGGAGGAGACTCACCCCTCCACTTT. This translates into CASSDLRGGDSPLHF.

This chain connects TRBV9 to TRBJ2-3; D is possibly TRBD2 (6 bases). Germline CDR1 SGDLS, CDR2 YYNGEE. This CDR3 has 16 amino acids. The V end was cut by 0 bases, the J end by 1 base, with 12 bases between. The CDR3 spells CASSVADGGGTDTQYF. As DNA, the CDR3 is TGTGCCAGCAGCGTAGCTGACGGCGGGGGCACAGATACGCAGTATTTT.

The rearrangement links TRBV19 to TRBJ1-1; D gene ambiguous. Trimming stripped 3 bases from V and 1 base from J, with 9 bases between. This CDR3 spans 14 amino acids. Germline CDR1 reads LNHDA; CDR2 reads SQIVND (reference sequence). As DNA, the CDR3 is TGTGCCAGTAGTATGACACCCGGGAACACTGAAGCTTTCTTT. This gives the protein CASSMTPGNTEAFF.

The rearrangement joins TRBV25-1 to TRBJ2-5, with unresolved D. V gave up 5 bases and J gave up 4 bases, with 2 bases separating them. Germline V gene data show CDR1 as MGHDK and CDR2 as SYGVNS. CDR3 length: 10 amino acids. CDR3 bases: TGTGCCAGCAGTCGAGAGACCCAGTACTTC. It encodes CASSRETQYF.

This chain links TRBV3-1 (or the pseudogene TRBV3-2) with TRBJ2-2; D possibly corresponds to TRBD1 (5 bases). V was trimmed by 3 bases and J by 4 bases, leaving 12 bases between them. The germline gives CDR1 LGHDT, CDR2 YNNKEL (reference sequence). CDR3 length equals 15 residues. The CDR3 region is CASSQTASVTGELFF. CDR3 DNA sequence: TGTGCCAGCAGCCAGACAGCGTCAGTCACCGGGGAGCTGTTTTTT.

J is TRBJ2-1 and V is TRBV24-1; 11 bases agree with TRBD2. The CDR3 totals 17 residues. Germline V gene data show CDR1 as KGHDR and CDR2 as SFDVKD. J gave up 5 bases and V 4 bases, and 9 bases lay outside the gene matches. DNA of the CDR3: TGTGCCACCAGTGACCCCTTAGCGGGGGGGCGGGACAATGAGCAGTTCTTC. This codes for CATSDPLAGGRDNEQFF.

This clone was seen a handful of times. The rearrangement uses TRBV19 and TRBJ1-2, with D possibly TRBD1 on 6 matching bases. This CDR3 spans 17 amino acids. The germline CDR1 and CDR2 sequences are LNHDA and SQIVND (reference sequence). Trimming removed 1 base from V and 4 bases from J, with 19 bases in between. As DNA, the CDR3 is TGTGCCAGTAGTATAGGCCTTGGACAGCTCGTTTTCTATGGCTACACCTTC. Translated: CASSIGLGQLVFYGYTF.

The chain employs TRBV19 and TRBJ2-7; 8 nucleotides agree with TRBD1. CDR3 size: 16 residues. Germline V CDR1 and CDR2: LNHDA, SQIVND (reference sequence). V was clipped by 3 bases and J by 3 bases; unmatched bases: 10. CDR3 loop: CASSISGQGPFYEQYF. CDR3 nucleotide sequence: TGTGCCAGTAGTATCTCAGGACAGGGTCCTTTCTACGAGCAGTACTTC.

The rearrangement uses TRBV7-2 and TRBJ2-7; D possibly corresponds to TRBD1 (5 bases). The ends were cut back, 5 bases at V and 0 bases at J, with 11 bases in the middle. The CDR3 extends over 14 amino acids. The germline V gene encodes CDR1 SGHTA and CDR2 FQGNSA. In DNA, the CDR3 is TGTGCCAGCAGCGCCCAGGGCAGCTCCTACGAGCAGTACTTC. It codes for CASSAQGSSYEQYF. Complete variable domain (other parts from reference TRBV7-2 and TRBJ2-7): GAGVSQSPSNKVTEKGKDVELRCDPISGHTALYWYRQSLGQGLEFLIYFQGNSAPDKSGLPSDRFSAERTGGSVSTLTIQRTQQEDSAVYLCASSAQGSSYEQYFGPGTRLTVT.

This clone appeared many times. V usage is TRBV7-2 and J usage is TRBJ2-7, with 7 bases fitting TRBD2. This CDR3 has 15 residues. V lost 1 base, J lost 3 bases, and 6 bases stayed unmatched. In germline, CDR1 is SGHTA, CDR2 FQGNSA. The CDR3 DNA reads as TGTGCCAGCAGCTTAGATACGGCGGGAGTCTACGAGCAGTACTTC. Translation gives CASSLDTAGVYEQYF.

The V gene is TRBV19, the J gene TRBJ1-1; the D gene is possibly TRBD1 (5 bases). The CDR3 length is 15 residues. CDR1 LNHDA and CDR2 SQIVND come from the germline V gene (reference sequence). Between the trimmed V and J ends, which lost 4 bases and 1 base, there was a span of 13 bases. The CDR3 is CASSRYLTGNTEAFF. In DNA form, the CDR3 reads TGTGCCAGTAGTAGGTACCTAACAGGGAACACTGAAGCTTTCTTT.

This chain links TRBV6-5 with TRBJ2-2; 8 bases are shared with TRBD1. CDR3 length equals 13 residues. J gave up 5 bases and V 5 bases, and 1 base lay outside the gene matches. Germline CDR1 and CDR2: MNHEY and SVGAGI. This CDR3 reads CASSRQGTGELFF. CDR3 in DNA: TGTGCCAGCAGTAGACAGGGGACCGGGGAGCTGTTTTTT.

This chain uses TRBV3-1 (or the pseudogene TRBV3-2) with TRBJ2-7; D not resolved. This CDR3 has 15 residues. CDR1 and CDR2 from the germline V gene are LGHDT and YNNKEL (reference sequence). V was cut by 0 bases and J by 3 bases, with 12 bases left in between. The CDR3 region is CASSQDPPRVYEQYF. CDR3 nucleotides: TGTGCCAGCAGCCAAGATCCCCCCCGCGTCTACGAGCAGTACTTC.

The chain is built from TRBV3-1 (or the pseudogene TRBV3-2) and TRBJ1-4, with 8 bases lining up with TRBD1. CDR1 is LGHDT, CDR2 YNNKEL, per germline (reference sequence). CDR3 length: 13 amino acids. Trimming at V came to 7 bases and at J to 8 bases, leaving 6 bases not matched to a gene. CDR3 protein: CASIEQGGEKLFF. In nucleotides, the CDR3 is TGTGCCAGCATAGAACAGGGGGGCGAAAAACTGTTTTTT.

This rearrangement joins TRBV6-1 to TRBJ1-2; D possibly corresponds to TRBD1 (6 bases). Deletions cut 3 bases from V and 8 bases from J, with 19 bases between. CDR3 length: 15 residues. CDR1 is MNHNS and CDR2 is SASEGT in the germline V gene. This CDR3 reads CASSDVGGGGGGYTF. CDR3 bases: TGTGCCAGCAGTGACGTTGGGGGGGGCGGAGGCGGCTACACCTTC.

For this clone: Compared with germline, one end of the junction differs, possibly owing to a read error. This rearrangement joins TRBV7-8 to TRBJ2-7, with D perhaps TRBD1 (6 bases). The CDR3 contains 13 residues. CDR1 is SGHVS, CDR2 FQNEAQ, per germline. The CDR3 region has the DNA TGTGCCAGCAGCCCATGGACAGAGTACGATCAGTACTTC. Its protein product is CASSPWTEYDQYF.

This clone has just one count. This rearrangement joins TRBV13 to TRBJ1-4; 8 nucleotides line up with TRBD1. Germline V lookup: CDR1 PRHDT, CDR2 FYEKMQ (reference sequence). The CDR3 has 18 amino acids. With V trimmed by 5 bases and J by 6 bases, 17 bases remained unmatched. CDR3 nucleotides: TGTGCCAGCAGCCCAAGGGCACAGGGGGGGGGCTTGGATGAAAAACTGTTTTTT. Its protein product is CASSPRAQGGGLDEKLFF.

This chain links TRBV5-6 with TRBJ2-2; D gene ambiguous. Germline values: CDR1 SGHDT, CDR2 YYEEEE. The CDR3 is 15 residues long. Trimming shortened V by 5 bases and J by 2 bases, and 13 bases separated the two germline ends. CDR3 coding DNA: TGTGCCAGCAGGAAAAAACGGGTAAACACCGGGGAGCTGTTTTTT. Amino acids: CASRKKRVNTGELFF.

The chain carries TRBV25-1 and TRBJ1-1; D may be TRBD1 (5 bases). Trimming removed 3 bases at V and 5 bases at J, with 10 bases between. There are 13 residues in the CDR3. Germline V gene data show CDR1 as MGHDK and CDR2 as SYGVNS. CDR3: CASSERGTTEAFF. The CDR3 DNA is TGTGCCAGCAGTGAGCGGGGGACGACTGAAGCTTTCTTT.

The CDR3 is CASKTDSLKMNTEAFF. DNA of the CDR3: TGTGCCAGTAAGACGGACAGCCTAAAAATGAACACTGAAGCTTTCTTT. The chain couples TRBV19 to TRBJ1-1; D is perhaps TRBD1 (6 bases). Germline assignment: CDR1 LNHDA and CDR2 SQIVND (reference sequence). V was trimmed by 7 bases and J by 0 bases, leaving 18 bases between them. The CDR3 has 16 residues. Complete variable domain (other parts from reference TRBV19 and TRBJ1-1): DGGITQSPKYLFRKEGQNVTLSCEQNLNHDAMYWYRQDPGQGLRLIYYSQIVNDFQKGDIAEGYSVSREKKESFPLTVTSAQKNPTAFYLCASKTDSLKMNTEAFFGQGTRLTVV.

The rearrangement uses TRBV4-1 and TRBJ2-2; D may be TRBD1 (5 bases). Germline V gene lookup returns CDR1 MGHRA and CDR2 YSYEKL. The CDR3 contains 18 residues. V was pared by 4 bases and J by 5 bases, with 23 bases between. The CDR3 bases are TGCGCCAGCAGCCCAGACCCCCGACAGCCGGGTAGGACCGGGGAGCTGTTTTTT. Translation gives CASSPDPRQPGRTGELFF.

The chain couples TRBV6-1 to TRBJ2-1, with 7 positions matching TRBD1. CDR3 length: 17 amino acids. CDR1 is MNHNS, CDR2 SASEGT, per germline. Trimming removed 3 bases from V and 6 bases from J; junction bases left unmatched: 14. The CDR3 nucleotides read TGTGCCAGCAGTGATTTCTTCCGGAACAGGGGTGGCAATGAGCAGTTCTTC. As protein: CASSDFFRNRGGNEQFF.

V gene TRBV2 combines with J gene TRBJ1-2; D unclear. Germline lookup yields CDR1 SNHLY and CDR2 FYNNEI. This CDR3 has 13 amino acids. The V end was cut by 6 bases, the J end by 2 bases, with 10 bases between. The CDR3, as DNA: TGTGCCAGCAGCTTAGACAAGAACTATGGCTACACCTTC. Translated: CASSLDKNYGYTF.